This T cell receptor beta chain appears in the sequencing data of a study of blood T cell repertoires in COVID-19. Study at large: The cDNA or gDNA used as material had been derived from T cells, B-cell-depleted T cells, or PBMCs.

This CDR3 is built from 8 residues. Per the germline V gene, CDR1 is SQVTM and CDR2 is ANQGSEA. Original data processing: Amplification of reference gene primers was used by the study to estimate nucleated cell counts. Profiling relied on immunoSEQ multiplex PCR, and the TCRdb table lists in-frame clones only, not all of them. Clonal size and the V and J genes are those of that table, whereas D and trimming came from the DNA. The data show fewer than 350,000 clones, about nine tenths seen once. On this clone itself: A junction end diverges from the germline sequence, so it may reflect a read error.

Participants reported their clinical history, and cohort assignment relied on those reports. Two consecutive negative NP/OP PCR tests, clearance, or resolved symptoms defined Cohort 3 recovery. The gene calls are TRBV29-1 and TRBJ1-1; 8 bases match TRBD1. Sequences were obtained from PBMCs or T cells enriched from blood (not recorded which). This receptor was obtained from a woman between 40 and 55 years old who had recovered from COVID-19. The CDR3 here is CRDRGHSF. CDR3 bases: TGCAGAGACAGGGGCCACTCGTTT.